Reported below is one T cell receptor beta chain. Its antigen remains unidentified. Nothing much larger sits one base from this clone, and base qualities are not available. This specimen comes from a study of CD8+ T cells in alopecia areata (dated by TCRdb to about 2018). Some background on the complete study: The treated patients, all with moderate-to-severe alopecia areata, were enrolled in an open-label pilot trial of oral tofacitinib given at 5 to 10 mg twice daily. Patients received tofacitinib for 6 to 18 months and were then followed off drug for 6 months to check for delayed response and recurrence. The SALT score, which quantifies the percentage of affected scalp surface area, was used to measure disease severity in treated patients. High-throughput TCRbeta sequencing was used to examine T cell clonal expansion in alopecia areata in both the C3H/HeJ mouse model and human patients. On the human side, TCRbeta sequencing was run on scalp tissue and on sorted CD4+ and CD8+ peripheral blood T cells from healthy controls and from alopecia areata patients with either patchy or totalis/universalis disease. Tofacitinib-treated patients had biopsies at baseline and at 4 and 24 weeks of treatment, with a later scalp biopsy in several patients. Scalp clonality was compared across normal scalp (n=4), patchy alopecia areata scalp (n=8), and alopecia totalis/universalis scalp (n=8). RNA came from the PAXgene miRNA kit for fixed scalp, the miRNeasy kit for PBMCs, and the RNeasy kit for mouse skin. Amplification of TCRbeta CDR3 regions was done by immunoSEQ multiplex PCR using 35 Vbeta forward primers and 13 Jbeta reverse primers.

The germline V gene (reference sequence) specifies SEHNR as CDR1 and FQNEAQ as CDR2. The CDR3 goes from the cysteine to the phenylalanine over 16 residues. The retained sequence is limited to the CDR3, 48 bases, with the frame set at the first base. V loses 5 bases, J loses 1 base, and the germline ends lie 16 bases apart. This specimen's time point label, per the study, means: roughly 26 weeks on oral tofacitinib. This specimen's treatment or condition label, per the study, means: oral pan-JAK inhibitor, 5-10 mg twice daily. Peripheral blood and lesional scalp punch biopsies were obtained from patients with alopecia areata. PBMCs were isolated by density centrifugation and stained for CD3, CD4 and CD8, and CD4+ and CD8+ T cells were sorted on a FACSAria. The paper as a whole reports these results and caveats: Unlike mouse skin, which is dominated by gammadelta T cells, normal human skin has resident alphabeta T cells that are also sequenced, and this complicates analysis of the scalp TCR repertoire. Many expanded lesional clones were found to persist in scalp and blood during tofacitinib treatment, and relapse after treatment cessation may be partly explained by this persistence. With tofacitinib, both scalp clonality and the number of expanded CD8+ clones among the top 100 scalp clones went down significantly. Shared TCR sequences between patients were less evident than in mice, which may be partly attributable to HLA diversity in the patient population. Compared with normal scalp, lesional scalp, particularly in alopecia totalis/universalis, had higher clonality and more expanded CD8+ clones, which suggests antigenic drive. Because the treated cohort was small and included a single nonresponder, larger studies are needed to assess links between baseline CD8+ expansion and response.

Library preparation was by the immunoSEQ multiplex PCR assay. RNA was extracted from all samples and reverse transcribed into cDNA, which served as template for TCR sequencing. First-strand cDNA was synthesized using SuperScript III with a 2:1 mix of oligo-dT and random hexamers. A synthetic immune receptor repertoire was used to measure amplification bias, and any remaining bias was corrected computationally. In the paper's pipeline: Raw reads were preprocessed for error removal, and CDR3 was defined according to IMGT conventions as running from the conserved cysteine to phenylalanine. Clonality was calculated as 1 minus Shannon entropy normalized by log2 of the number of productive unique TCRs. CD4 or CD8 identity of scalp clones was inferred by cross-referencing scalp TCRbeta sequences with sorted blood CD4 and CD8 repertoires. TCRdb's version of the immuneACCESS table is confined to in-frame rearrangements and falls short of the full clone set. An unresolved V gene accounts for under half of the shortfall where checked; the remainder is of unknown origin. That table furnishes V, J and clone size, whereas the DNA furnished D and trimming. The sample yields some 44,000 clones; roughly 90% were counted once. In total, the top ten clones hold under 20% of the sample.

The receptor chain draws on TRBV7-9 and TRBJ2-3, with the D gene not clear enough to name. The sequences come from CD8+ T cells sorted from blood, collected at week 24, from a patient treated with tofacitinib. This TCR derives from a human donor with alopecia areata. Here the CDR3 is given as CASSAPPGPGTDTQYF. The DNA sequence is TGTGCCAGCAGCGCCCCCCCCGGCCCTGGCACAGATACGCAGTATTTT.